This T cell receptor (beta chain) comes out of a study of cytomegalovirus exposure and HLA in healthy donors. Of note for this clone: Its antigen remains unknown.

Study-wide points: For most subjects, TCR beta sequences were reported to predict HLA-A and HLA-B alleles with accuracy. V- and J-gene trimming of TCR beta was linked (in a later analysis) to a missense DCLRE1C variant. The study designated 150 or so TCR beta chains cytomegalovirus-associated. In a later analysis, productive TCRs from donors in an Asian-associated ancestry cluster reportedly carried fewer N-insertions than the cohort mean.

60 Vbeta and 13 Jbeta primers were used in PCR. The protocol was immunoSEQ multiplex PCR, while the TCRdb copy is restricted to in-frame clones and leaves out a portion. Counted here are roughly 80,000 clones, 80% occurring once; the ten biggest clones make up 0.9% to 1.2%. The sample comprised PBMCs. This sequence was found in a male donor in good health and CMV-seronegative.

This chain's CDR3 is CASSLDRASYEQYF. The CDR3 DNA is TGTGCCAGCAGTCTGGACAGGGCCTCCTACGAGCAGTACTTC. This chain connects TRBV6-5 to TRBJ2-7; 8 bases match TRBD1. Germline lookup yields CDR1 MNHEY and CDR2 SVGAGI. J gave up 0 bases and V 5 bases, and 3 bases lay outside the gene matches. The CDR3 covers 14 residues.